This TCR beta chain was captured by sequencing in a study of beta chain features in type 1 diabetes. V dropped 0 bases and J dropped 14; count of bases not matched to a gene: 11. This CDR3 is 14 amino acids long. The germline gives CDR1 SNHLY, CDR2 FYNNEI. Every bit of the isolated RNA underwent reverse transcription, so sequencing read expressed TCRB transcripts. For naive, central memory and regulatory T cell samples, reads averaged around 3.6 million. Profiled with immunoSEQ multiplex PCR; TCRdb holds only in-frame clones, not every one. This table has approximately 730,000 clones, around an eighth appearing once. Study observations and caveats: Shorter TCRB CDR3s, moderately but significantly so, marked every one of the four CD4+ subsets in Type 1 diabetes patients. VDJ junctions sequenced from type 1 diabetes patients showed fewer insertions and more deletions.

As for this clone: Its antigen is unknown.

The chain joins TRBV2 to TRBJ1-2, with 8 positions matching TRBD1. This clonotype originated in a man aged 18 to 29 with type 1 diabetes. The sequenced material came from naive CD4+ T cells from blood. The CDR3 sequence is CASSEAEAGGFSTF. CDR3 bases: TGTGCCAGCAGTGAAGCGGAGGCAGGGGGCTTTTCTACCTTC.